Below are 10 T cell receptor beta chains sequenced from a single sample in a study of T cell clonality in common variable immunodeficiency. General observations from the study: In common variable immunodeficiency, TCR beta chains reportedly carried fewer deletions and N-nucleotide insertions.

Sequenced by immunoSEQ multiplex PCR; TCRdb stores in-frame clones only, minus some. This sample includes about 32,000 clones with no singletons; its ten biggest clones take up around 5.9%. Their cognate antigens are unknown. Sequencing was performed on peripheral blood mononuclear cells. These receptors all come from a human donor with common variable immunodeficiency.

As to this clone: The read finishes 3 residues shy of the CDR3 end, and the germline J gene is used to complete it. This chain connects TRBV2 to TRBJ2-5; a possible D gene is TRBD2 (6 bases). CDR3 size: 14 residues. Germline CDR1 is SNHLY and CDR2 is FYNNEI. V lost 7 bases and J 4 bases, leaving 16 bases between the germline ends. Incomplete CDR3 DNA: TGTGCCAGCACCCTGACTAGAACGGGAGAGACC. Translation gives CASTLTRTGET. The complete CDR3 reads CASTLTRTGETQYF. The full variable domain, its missing parts supplied by reference TRBV2 and TRBJ2-5, is EPEVTQTPSHQVTQMGQEVILRCVPISNHLYFYWYRQILGQKVEFLVSFYNNEISEKSEIFDDQFSVERPDGSNFTLKIRSTKLEDSAMYFCASTLTRTGETQYFGPGTRLLVL.

In its sample, this clone was seen many times. The CDR3 end lies 3 residues beyond the end of the read and is filled in from the germline J gene. The chain is built from TRBV30 and TRBJ1-1; maybe TRBD1 (5 bases). There are 16 residues in the CDR3. CDR1 GTSNPN and CDR2 SVGIG come from the germline V gene (reference sequence). The V end was cut by 2 bases, the J end by 5 bases, with 21 bases between. CDR3 bases read: TGTGCCTGGAGTCTGGGGTACGTAGACTCAGGGACTGAA. It translates to CAWSLGYVDSGTE. The complete CDR3 reads CAWSLGYVDSGTEAFF.

Incomplete CDR3 DNA: TGTGCCTGGAGTGGACCTCCGGGACAGGGCAGGACTGAA. Its protein product is CAWSGPPGQGRTE. The whole CDR3 is CAWSGPPGQGRTEAFF. This chain connects TRBV30 to TRBJ1-1; 9 bases fit TRBD1. The read halts 3 residues ahead of the CDR3 end, with the missing end drawn from the germline J gene. The germline CDR1 and CDR2 sequences are GTSNPN and SVGIG (reference sequence). The CDR3 sequence is 16 residues long. The V gene end was trimmed by 1 base and the J gene end by 5 bases; junction bases not matched to a gene: 11.

Remarks on this clone: Read coverage stops 3 residues before the CDR3 terminus; the germline J gene supplies the remainder. This chain connects TRBV11-2 to TRBJ2-2, with TRBD2 as a possible D gene (6 bases). This CDR3 contains 14 residues. V lost 7 bases and J lost 0, with 9 bases in between. Germline CDR1 and CDR2: SGHAT and FQNNGV. The CDR3 sequence: CASNPGANTGELFF. The CDR3 bases that were read are TGTGCCAGCAACCCGGGGGCGAACACCGGGGAG. The variable domain in full, with the rest retrieved from reference TRBV11-2 and TRBJ2-2, is EAGVAQSPRYKIIEKRQSVAFWCNPISGHATLYWYQQILGQGPKLLIQFQNNGVVDDSQLPKDRFSAERLKGVDSTLKIQPAKLEDSAVYLCASNPGANTGELFFGEGSRLTVL.

Comments on this clone: Read sequence stops 3 residues before the CDR3 end, and the germline J gene provides the missing end. This sequence joins TRBV19 and TRBJ2-7; unclear D gene. V was clipped by 3 bases and J by 2 bases, with 14 bases between them. CDR1 and CDR2 from the germline V gene are LNHDA and SQIVND (reference sequence). The CDR3 sequence is 15 residues long. CDR3 DNA, as far as it was read: TGTGCCAGTAGTATCTGGTCAGCGCCAGCCTACGAG. Amino acid sequence: CASSIWSAPAYE. The CDR3 reads in full as CASSIWSAPAYEQYF.

For this clone: The read ends 3 residues shy of where the CDR3 ends; the end is completed using the germline J gene. V is TRBV18 and J is TRBJ2-5, with 7 bases lining up with TRBD1. V shed 2 bases and J 2 bases; nucleotides not matched to a gene: 8. The CDR3 consists of 16 residues. Germline CDR1 KGHSH, CDR2 LQKENI. The CDR3 here is CASSPIPPGQQETQYF. CDR3 DNA (partial): TGTGCCAGCTCACCAATACCCCCGGGACAGCAAGAGACC.

This clone occurred a few times. The missing CDR3 end, 3 residues past where the read stops, is filled in from the germline J gene. The chain employs TRBV19 and TRBJ2-5, with TRBD2 as a possible D gene (6 bases). The CDR3 has 14 residues. V lost 3 bases and J lost 5, with 13 bases in between. From germline, CDR1 is LNHDA and CDR2 SQIVND (reference sequence). This chain's CDR3 is CASSIAGTGETQYF. CDR3 DNA, as far as it was read: TGTGCCAGTAGTATTGCGGGGACGGGGGAGACC.

In its sample, this clone was seen a few times. The sequenced fragment ends 3 residues before the CDR3 boundary, so the rest is inferred from the germline J gene. The J gene is TRBJ1-1, the V gene TRBV2; D perhaps matches TRBD1 (5 bases). The V gene lost 6 bases and the J gene lost 0 bases, with 14 bases spanning the gap. CDR1 and CDR2 from the germline V gene are SNHLY and FYNNEI. The CDR3 runs 15 residues. CDR3 loop: CASRARQIMNTEAFF. The part of the CDR3 DNA that was read is TGTGCCAGCAGGGCCCGACAGATCATGAACACTGAA. The full variable domain, completed using reference TRBV2 and TRBJ1-1, is EPEVTQTPSHQVTQMGQEVILRCVPISNHLYFYWYRQILGQKVEFLVSFYNNEISEKSEIFDDQFSVERPDGSNFTLKIRSTKLEDSAMYFCASRARQIMNTEAFFGQGTRLTVV.

In regard to this clone: Read sequence stops 3 residues before the CDR3 end, and the germline J gene provides the missing end. The chain carries TRBV7-9 and TRBJ1-6; tentatively, D is TRBD1 (6 bases). Looked up from germline, CDR1 is SEHNR and CDR2 is FQNEAQ (reference sequence). The CDR3 runs to 15 residues. Trimming removed 5 bases at V and 6 bases at J, with 14 bases between. This CDR3 reads CASSAWTAFNSPLHF. CDR3 bases read: TGTGCCAGCAGCGCGTGGACAGCGTTTAATTCACCC.

This clone showed up many times. The observed sequence ends 3 residues before the CDR3 terminus, with the missing tail filled in from the germline J gene. This sequence joins TRBV6-2 or TRBV6-3 and TRBJ1-2; 7 bases line up with TRBD1. V trimming: 6 bases; J trimming: 3 bases; junction bases outside the gene matches: 10. Germline V CDR1 and CDR2: MNHEY, SVGEGT. The CDR3 totals 15 residues. CDR3 loop: CASSEGGAVDYGYTF. Partial CDR3 DNA: TGTGCCAGCAGCGAAGGGGGCGCGGTGGACTATGGC.